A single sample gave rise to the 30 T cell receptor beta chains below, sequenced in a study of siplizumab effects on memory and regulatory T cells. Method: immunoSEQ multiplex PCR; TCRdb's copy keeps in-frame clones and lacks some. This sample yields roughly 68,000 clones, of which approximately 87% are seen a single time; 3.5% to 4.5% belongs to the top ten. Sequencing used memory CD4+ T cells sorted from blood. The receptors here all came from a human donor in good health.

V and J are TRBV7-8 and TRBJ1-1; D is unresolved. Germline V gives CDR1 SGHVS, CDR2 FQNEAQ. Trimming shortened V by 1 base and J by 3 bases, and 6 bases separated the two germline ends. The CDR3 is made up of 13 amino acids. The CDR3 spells CASSLGTDTEAFF. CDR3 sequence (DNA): TGTGCCAGCAGCTTAGGCACGGACACTGAAGCTTTCTTT. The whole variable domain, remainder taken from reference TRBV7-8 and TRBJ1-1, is GAGVSQSPRYKVAKRGQDVALRCDPISGHVSLFWYQQALGQGPEFLTYFQNEAQLDKSGLPSDRFFAERPEGSVSTLKIQRTQQEDSAVYLCASSLGTDTEAFFGQGTRLTVV.

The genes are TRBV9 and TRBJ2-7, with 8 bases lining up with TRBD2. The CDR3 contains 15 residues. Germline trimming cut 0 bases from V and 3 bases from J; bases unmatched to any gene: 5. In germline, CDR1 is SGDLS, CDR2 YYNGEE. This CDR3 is CASSVATGTSYEQYF. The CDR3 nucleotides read TGTGCCAGCAGCGTAGCCACCGGGACTAGCTACGAGCAGTACTTC.

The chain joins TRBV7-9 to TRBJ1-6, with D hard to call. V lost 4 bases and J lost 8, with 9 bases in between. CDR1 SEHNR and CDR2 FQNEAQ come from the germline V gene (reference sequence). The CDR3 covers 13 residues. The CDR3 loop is CASSSRTDSPLHF. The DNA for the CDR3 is TGTGCCAGCAGCTCGCGGACGGATTCACCCCTCCACTTT.

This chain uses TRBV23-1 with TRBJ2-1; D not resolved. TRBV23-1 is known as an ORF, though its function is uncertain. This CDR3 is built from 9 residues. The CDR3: CAFLAEQFF. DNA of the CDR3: TGCGCGTTTTTAGCTGAGCAGTTCTTC.

CDR3 DNA: TGCAGCGGACGGGACAGGGTGGGAACTGAAGCTTTCTTT. Protein sequence: CSGRDRVGTEAFF. The V and J genes are TRBV29-1 and TRBJ1-1; 9 positions match TRBD1. V lost 7 bases and J lost 5; bases outside the gene matches: 8. CDR3 length: 13 amino acids. The germline CDR1 and CDR2 sequences are SQVTM and ANQGSEA.

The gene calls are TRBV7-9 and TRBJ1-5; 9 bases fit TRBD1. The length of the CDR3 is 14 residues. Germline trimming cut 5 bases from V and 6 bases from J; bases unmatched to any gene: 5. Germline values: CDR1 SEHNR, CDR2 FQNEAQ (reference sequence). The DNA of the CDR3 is TGTGCCAGCAGCCAGGGACAGGGACGTCAGCCCCAGCATTTT. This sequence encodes CASSQGQGRQPQHF.

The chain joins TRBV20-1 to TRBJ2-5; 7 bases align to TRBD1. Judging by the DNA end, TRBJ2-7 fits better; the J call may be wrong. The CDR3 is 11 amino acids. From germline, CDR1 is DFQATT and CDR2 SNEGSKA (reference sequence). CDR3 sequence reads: CSAGTEYEQYF. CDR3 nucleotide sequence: TGCAGTGCCGGGACAGAGTACGAGCAGTACTTC.

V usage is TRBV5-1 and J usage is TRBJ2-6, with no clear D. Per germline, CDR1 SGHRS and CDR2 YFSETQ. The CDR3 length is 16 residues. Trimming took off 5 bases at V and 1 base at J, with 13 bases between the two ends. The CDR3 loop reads CASSPRSQSGANVLTF. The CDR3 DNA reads TGCGCCAGCAGTCCAAGGTCACAGTCTGGGGCCAACGTCCTGACTTTC. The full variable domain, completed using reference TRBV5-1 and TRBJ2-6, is KAGVTQTPRYLIKTRGQQVTLSCSPISGHRSVSWYQQTPGQGLQFLFEYFSETQRNKGNFPGRFSGRQFSNSRSEMNVSTLELGDSALYLCASSPRSQSGANVLTFGAGSRLTVL.

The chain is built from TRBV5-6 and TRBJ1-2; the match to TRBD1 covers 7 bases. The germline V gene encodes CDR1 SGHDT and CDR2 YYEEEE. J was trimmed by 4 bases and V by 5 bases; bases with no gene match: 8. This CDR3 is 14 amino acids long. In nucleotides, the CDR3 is TGTGCCAGCAGTAACTTAGGGGACAGCTATGGCTACACCTTC. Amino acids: CASSNLGDSYGYTF.

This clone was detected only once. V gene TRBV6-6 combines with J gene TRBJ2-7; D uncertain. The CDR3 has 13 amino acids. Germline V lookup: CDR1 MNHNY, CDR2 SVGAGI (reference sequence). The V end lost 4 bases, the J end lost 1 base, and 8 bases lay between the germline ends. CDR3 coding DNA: TGTGCCAGCAGTTTATCAGCGTCCTACGAGCAGTACTTC. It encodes CASSLSASYEQYF.

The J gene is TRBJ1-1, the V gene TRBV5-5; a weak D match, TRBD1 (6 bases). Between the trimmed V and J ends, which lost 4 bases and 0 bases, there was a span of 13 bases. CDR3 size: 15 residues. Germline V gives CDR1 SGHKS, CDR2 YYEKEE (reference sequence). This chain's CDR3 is CASSLGQPLNTEAFF. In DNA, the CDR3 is TGTGCCAGCAGCCTTGGACAGCCTTTGAACACTGAAGCTTTCTTT.

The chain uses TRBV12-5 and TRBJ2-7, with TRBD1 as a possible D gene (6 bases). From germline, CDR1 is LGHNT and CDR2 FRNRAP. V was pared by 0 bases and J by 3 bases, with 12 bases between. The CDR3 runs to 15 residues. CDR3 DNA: TGTGCTAGTGGTTTGGTACTGGGACAAGACTACGAGCAGTACTTC. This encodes CASGLVLGQDYEQYF.

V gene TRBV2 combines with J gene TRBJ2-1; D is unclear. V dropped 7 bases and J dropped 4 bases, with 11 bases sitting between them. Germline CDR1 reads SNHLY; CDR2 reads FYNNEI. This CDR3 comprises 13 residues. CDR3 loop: CASTPGIYNEQFF. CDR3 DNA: TGTGCCAGCACCCCGGGCATATACAATGAGCAGTTCTTC. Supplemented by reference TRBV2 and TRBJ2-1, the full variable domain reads EPEVTQTPSHQVTQMGQEVILRCVPISNHLYFYWYRQILGQKVEFLVSFYNNEISEKSEIFDDQFSVERPDGSNFTLKIRSTKLEDSAMYFCASTPGIYNEQFFGPGTRLTVL.

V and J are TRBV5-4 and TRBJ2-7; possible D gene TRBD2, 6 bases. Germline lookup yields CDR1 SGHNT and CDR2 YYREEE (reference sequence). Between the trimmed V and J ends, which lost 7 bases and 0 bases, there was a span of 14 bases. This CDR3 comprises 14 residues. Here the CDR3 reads CASAHSGSSYEQYF. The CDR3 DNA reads TGTGCCAGCGCACATTCCGGGAGCTCCTACGAGCAGTACTTC.

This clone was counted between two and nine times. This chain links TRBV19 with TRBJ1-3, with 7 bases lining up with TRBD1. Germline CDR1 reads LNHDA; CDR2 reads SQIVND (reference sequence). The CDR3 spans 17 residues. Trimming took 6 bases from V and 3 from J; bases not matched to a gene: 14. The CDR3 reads CASRKSFGGTVGNTIYF. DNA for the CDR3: TGTGCCAGTAGAAAATCCTTCGGGGGGACAGTTGGAAACACCATATATTTT. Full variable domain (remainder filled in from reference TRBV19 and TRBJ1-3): DGGITQSPKYLFRKEGQNVTLSCEQNLNHDAMYWYRQDPGQGLRLIYYSQIVNDFQKGDIAEGYSVSREKKESFPLTVTSAQKNPTAFYLCASRKSFGGTVGNTIYFGEGSWLTVV.

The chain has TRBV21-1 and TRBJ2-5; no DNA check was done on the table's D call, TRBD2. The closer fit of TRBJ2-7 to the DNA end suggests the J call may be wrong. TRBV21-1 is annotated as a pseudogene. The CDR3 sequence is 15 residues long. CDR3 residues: CASSSASGRVYEQYF. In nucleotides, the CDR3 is TGTGCCAGCAGCTCCGCTAGCGGGAGAGTTTACGAGCAGTACTTC.

The CDR3 protein is CASSGRSSDGYTF. The CDR3 nucleotides read TGTGCCAGCTCAGGCAGAAGCTCTGACGGCTACACCTTC. V is TRBV18 and J is TRBJ1-2; D ambiguous. The CDR3 extends over 13 amino acids. In germline, CDR1 is KGHSH, CDR2 LQKENI. The germline V and J ends were trimmed by 5 bases and 8 bases, with 15 bases remaining between them.

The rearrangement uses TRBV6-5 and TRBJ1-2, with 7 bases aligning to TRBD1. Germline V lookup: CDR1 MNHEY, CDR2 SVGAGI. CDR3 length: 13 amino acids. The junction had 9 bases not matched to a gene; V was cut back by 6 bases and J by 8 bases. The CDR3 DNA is TGTGCCAGCAGGCTACAGGGGAGGGAGGGCTACACCTTC. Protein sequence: CASRLQGREGYTF.

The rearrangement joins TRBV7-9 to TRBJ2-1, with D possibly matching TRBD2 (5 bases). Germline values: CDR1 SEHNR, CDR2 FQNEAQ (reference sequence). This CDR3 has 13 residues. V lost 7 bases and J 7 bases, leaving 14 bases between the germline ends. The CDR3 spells CASTPRGRNEQFF. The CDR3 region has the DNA TGTGCCAGCACCCCTCGAGGGCGGAATGAGCAGTTCTTC.

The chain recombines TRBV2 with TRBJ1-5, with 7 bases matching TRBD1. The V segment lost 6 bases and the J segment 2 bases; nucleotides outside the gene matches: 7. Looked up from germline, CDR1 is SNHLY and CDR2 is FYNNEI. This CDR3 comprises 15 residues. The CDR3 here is CASSDTGVGNQPQHF. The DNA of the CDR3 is TGTGCCAGCAGCGATACAGGGGTCGGCAATCAGCCCCAGCATTTT.

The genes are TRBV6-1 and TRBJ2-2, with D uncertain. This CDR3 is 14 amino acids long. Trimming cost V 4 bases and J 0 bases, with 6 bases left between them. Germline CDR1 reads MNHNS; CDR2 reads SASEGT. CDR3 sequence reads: CASSGEANTGELFF. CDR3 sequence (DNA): TGTGCCAGCAGTGGTGAGGCGAACACCGGGGAGCTGTTTTTT.

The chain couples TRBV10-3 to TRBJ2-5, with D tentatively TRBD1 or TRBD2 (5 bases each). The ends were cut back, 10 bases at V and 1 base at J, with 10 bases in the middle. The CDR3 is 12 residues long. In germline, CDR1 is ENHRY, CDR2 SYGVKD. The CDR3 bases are TGTGCCACCCGGGGCAGCCAAGAGACCCAGTACTTC. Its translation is CATRGSQETQYF.

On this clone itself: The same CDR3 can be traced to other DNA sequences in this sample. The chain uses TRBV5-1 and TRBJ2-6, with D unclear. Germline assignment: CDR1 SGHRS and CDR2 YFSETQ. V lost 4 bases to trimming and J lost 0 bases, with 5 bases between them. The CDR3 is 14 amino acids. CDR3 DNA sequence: TGCGCCAGCAGCGAAAGCTCTGGGGCCAACGTCCTGACTTTC. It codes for CASSESSGANVLTF.

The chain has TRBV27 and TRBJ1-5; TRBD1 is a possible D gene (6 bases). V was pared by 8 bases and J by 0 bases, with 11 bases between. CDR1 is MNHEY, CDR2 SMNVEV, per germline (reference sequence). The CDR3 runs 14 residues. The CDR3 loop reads CASRDTNSNQPQHF. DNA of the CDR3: TGTGCCAGCCGGGACACGAATAGCAATCAGCCCCAGCATTTT.

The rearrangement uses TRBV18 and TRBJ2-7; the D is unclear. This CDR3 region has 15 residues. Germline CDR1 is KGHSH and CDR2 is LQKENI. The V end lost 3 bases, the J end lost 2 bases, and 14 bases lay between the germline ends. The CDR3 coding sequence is TGTGCCAGCTCACCGCCTCCCACAGACACCTACGAGCAGTACTTC. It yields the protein CASSPPPTDTYEQYF.

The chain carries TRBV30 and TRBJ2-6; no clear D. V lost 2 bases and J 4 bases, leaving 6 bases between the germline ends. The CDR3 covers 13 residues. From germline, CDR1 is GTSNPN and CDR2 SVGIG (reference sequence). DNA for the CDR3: TGTGCCTGGAGTAGCAGGGGGGCCAACGTCCTGACTTTC. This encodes CAWSSRGANVLTF.

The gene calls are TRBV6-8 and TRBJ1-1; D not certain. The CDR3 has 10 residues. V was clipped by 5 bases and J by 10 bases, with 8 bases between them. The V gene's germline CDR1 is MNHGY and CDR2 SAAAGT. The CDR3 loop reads CASSDFGAFF. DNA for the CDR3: TGTGCCAGCAGTGACTTCGGAGCTTTCTTT.

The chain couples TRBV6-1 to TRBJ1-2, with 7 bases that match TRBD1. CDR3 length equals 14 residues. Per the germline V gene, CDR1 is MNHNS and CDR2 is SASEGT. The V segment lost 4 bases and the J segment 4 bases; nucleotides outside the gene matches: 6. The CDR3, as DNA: TGTGCCAGCAGTGGGACCGGGACAGCCTATGGCTACACCTTC. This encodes CASSGTGTAYGYTF.

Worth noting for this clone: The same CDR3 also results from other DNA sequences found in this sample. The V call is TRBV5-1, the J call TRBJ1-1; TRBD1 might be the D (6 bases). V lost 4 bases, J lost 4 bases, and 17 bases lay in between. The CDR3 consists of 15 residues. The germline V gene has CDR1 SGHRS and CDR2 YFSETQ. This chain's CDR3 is CASSLGAKSATEAFF. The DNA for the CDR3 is TGCGCCAGCAGCCTGGGGGCCAAATCGGCCACTGAAGCTTTCTTT.

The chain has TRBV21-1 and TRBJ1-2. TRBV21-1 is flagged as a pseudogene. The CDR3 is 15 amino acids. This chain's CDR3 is CASSNSRGHDYGYTF. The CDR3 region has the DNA TGTGCCAGCAGCAATAGCAGAGGGCACGACTATGGCTACACCTTC.